The 26 T cell receptor beta chains below come from one sample, sequenced in a study of control samples from healthy donors and cancer patients. The assay was immunoSEQ multiplex PCR, and TCRdb's table has in-frame clones only and misses some. The sample comprises around 55,000 clones, approximately 85% of which are singletons, and approximately 3.4% rests with the top ten. The sequencing input was blood. These receptors originate from a man in his forties or fifties in good health.

The chain employs TRBV10-3 and TRBJ1-1; 9 bases are shared with TRBD1. The V gene's germline CDR1 is ENHRY and CDR2 SYGVKD. The CDR3 runs 14 residues. J gave up 9 bases and V 3 bases, and 8 bases lay outside the gene matches. CDR3 sequence: CAISDPVTGGKAFF. The DNA of the CDR3 is TGTGCCATCAGTGATCCTGTGACAGGGGGAAAAGCTTTCTTT.

V is TRBV19 and J is TRBJ1-6, with 8 nucleotides matching TRBD1. J gave up 7 bases and V 4 bases, and 6 bases lay outside the gene matches. The CDR3 consists of 15 residues. Germline values: CDR1 LNHDA, CDR2 SQIVND (reference sequence). CDR3 residues: CASSRQGLLNSPLHF. CDR3 nucleotides: TGTGCCAGTAGTAGACAGGGGCTGTTAAATTCACCCCTCCACTTT.

In DNA, the CDR3 is TGTGCCAGCAGCATAACAGGGGCCTCATCCTACGAGCAGTACTTC. Residues: CASSITGASSYEQYF. The genes are TRBV21-1 and TRBJ2-7; the D call in the table, TRBD1, was not verified against the DNA. TRBV21-1 is termed a pseudogene. This CDR3 is 15 amino acids long.

The rearrangement joins TRBV12-3 or TRBV12-4 to TRBJ1-1; D is uncertain. The CDR3 sequence is 13 residues long. Between the trimmed V and J ends, which lost 6 bases and 4 bases, there was a span of 12 bases. The CDR3 DNA reads as TGTGCCAGCAGCCTTGCGGGATTCACTGAAGCTTTCTTT. Amino acid sequence: CASSLAGFTEAFF.

This sequence joins TRBV10-3 and TRBJ1-2; D is unclear. Per the germline V gene, CDR1 is ENHRY and CDR2 is SYGVKD. The CDR3 is made up of 14 amino acids. V gave up 0 bases and J gave up 0 bases, with 5 bases separating them. The CDR3 region is CAISESGANYGYTF. Written as DNA, the CDR3 is TGTGCCATCAGTGAGTCTGGAGCTAACTATGGCTACACCTTC.

This chain uses TRBV7-2 with TRBJ2-1; D not resolved. This CDR3 contains 14 residues. Trimming removed 4 bases from V and 3 bases from J, with 10 bases in between. CDR1 is SGHTA, CDR2 FQGNSA, per germline. The CDR3 sequence is CASSSTAYYNEQFF. The DNA for the CDR3 is TGTGCCAGCAGCTCGACGGCTTACTACAATGAGCAGTTCTTC.

The chain has TRBV5-1 and TRBJ2-3; TRBD2 matches at 9 bases. Per the germline V gene, CDR1 is SGHRS and CDR2 is YFSETQ. The CDR3 covers 17 residues. The V gene end was trimmed by 3 bases and the J gene end by 0 bases; junction bases not matched to a gene: 8. In nucleotides, the CDR3 is TGCGCCAGCAGCTCCCTGGGACTAGCTGCTAGCACAGATACGCAGTATTTT. This encodes CASSSLGLAASTDTQYF.

The J gene is TRBJ1-1, the V gene TRBV4-2; tentative D call: TRBD1 (5 bases). The CDR3 runs to 14 residues. The germline V gene has CDR1 LGHNA and CDR2 YNFKEQ. The V and J ends lost 0 bases and 1 base respectively, with 6 bases between them. CDR3 coding DNA: TGTGCCAGCAGCCAAGAGGGGCAGAACACTGAAGCTTTCTTT. Protein product: CASSQEGQNTEAFF.

The chain uses TRBV2 and TRBJ2-3; D is perhaps TRBD2 (5 bases). The germline CDR1 and CDR2 sequences are SNHLY and FYNNEI. V shed 10 bases and J shed 4 bases, with 18 bases lying between them. The CDR3 is made up of 14 amino acids. CDR3 coding DNA: TGTGCCAACAGCCCACTAGTATCCGCAGATACGCAGTATTTT. This translates into CANSPLVSADTQYF.

This chain links TRBV7-8 with TRBJ1-2; D may be TRBD1 (6 bases). Trimming cost V 5 bases and J 8 bases, with 21 bases left between them. The CDR3 has 15 amino acids. Germline V gene lookup returns CDR1 SGHVS and CDR2 FQNEAQ. The CDR3 spells CASSPRDMSGVGYTF. The CDR3 region has the DNA TGTGCCAGCAGCCCTAGGGACATGAGCGGAGTAGGCTACACCTTC.

The table lists this clone with a count of one. The rearrangement links TRBV5-1 to TRBJ2-5; 10 bases line up with TRBD1. Looked up from germline, CDR1 is SGHRS and CDR2 is YFSETQ. The V segment lost 3 bases and the J segment 4 bases; nucleotides outside the gene matches: 6. The CDR3 loop spans 15 amino acids. The CDR3 DNA reads TGCGCCAGCAGCTCACCGACAGGGGGCGGAGAGACCCAGTACTTC. It is translated as CASSSPTGGGETQYF.

The J gene is TRBJ1-3, the V gene TRBV28; 10 nucleotides match TRBD1. Germline values: CDR1 MDHEN, CDR2 SYDVKM. CDR3 length equals 16 residues. V was clipped by 5 bases and J by 7 bases; unmatched bases: 11. The CDR3 DNA sequence: TGTGCCAGCAGTACTCCGGGACAGGGGAGCGGTAACACCATATATTTT. It yields the protein CASSTPGQGSGNTIYF. The full variable domain, in which reference TRBV28 and TRBJ1-3 provide the parts outside the CDR3, is DVKVTQSSRYLVKRTGEKVFLECVQDMDHENMFWYRQDPGLGLRLIYFSYDVKMKEKGDIPEGYSVSREKKERFSLILESASTNQTSMYLCASSTPGQGSGNTIYFGEGSWLTVV.

The CDR3 loop reads CASSSLGRTEAFF. CDR3 coding DNA: TGTGCCAGCAGTTCATTAGGTCGAACTGAAGCTTTCTTT. The V and J genes are TRBV28 and TRBJ1-1, with D hard to call. Germline CDR1 reads MDHEN; CDR2 reads SYDVKM. The length of the CDR3 is 13 residues. V was trimmed by 4 bases and J by 5 bases, leaving 11 bases between them.

This clone has a single count. The CDR3 DNA sequence: TGTGCCAGCAGACAGGGTTCTGGGGCCAACGTCCTGACTTTC. Protein sequence: CASRQGSGANVLTF. The chain employs TRBV7-3 and TRBJ2-6, with a weak D call TRBD1 (6 bases). The CDR3 has 14 amino acids. V lost 6 bases and J 1 base, leaving 7 bases between the germline ends. Germline CDR1 SGHTA, CDR2 FQGTGA.

In its sample, this clone was seen a few times. The chain couples TRBV27 to TRBJ2-7; 10 bases are a match to TRBD1. The CDR3 is 13 residues long. Trimming took 6 bases from V and 9 from J; bases not matched to a gene: 8. In germline, CDR1 is MNHEY, CDR2 SMNVEV (reference sequence). In nucleotides, the CDR3 is TGTGCCAGCAGAACTCCCGGGACAGGGGTGCAGTACTTC. It encodes CASRTPGTGVQYF.

The chain has TRBV27 and TRBJ1-2, with a possible D match to TRBD1 (5 bases). The CDR3 totals 13 residues. CDR1 is MNHEY and CDR2 is SMNVEV in the germline V gene (reference sequence). The V gene lost 5 bases and the J gene lost 8 bases, with 15 bases spanning the gap. This chain's CDR3 is CASSKTARGGYTF. For the CDR3, the DNA is TGTGCCAGCAGTAAGACAGCCCGGGGGGGCTACACCTTC.

Sample share makes this clone medium-sized. The chain recombines TRBV27 with TRBJ1-5; perhaps TRBD1 as D (5 bases). Germline CDR1 reads MNHEY; CDR2 reads SMNVEV (reference sequence). CDR3 length equals 15 residues. V lost 6 bases and J lost 4, with 16 bases in between. DNA of the CDR3: TGTGCCAGCAGCAACCAGGGTTTGAGGAATCAGCCCCAGCATTTT. It encodes CASSNQGLRNQPQHF.

This clone was detected only once. The rearrangement links TRBV7-8 to TRBJ1-1, with TRBD1 matching over 8 bases. This CDR3 is 13 amino acids long. The V gene's germline CDR1 is SGHVS and CDR2 FQNEAQ. V lost 5 bases, J lost 4 bases, and 3 bases stayed unmatched. CDR3 bases: TGTGCCAGCAGCCAGACAGGGGTCACTGAAGCTTTCTTT. This encodes CASSQTGVTEAFF.

The rearrangement joins TRBV24-1 to TRBJ1-5; tentative D call: TRBD1 (6 bases). CDR1 KGHDR and CDR2 SFDVKD come from the germline V gene. Trimming cost V 7 bases and J 0 bases, with 9 bases left between them. CDR3 size: 14 residues. CDR3 DNA sequence: TGTGCCACCAGCGAGGGGGTTAGCAATCAGCCCCAGCATTTT. Its translation: CATSEGVSNQPQHF.

This chain links TRBV4-3 with TRBJ2-2, with D maybe TRBD1 (6 bases). V shed 0 bases and J shed 6 bases, with 11 bases lying between them. The CDR3 covers 15 residues. Germline V gives CDR1 LGHNA, CDR2 YSLEER. CDR3 sequence: CASSQDPGAAGELFF. The CDR3 DNA reads TGCGCCAGCAGCCAAGATCCAGGGGCTGCCGGGGAGCTGTTTTTT.

The V call is TRBV28, the J call TRBJ2-3; 9 positions match TRBD2. Germline lookup yields CDR1 MDHEN and CDR2 SYDVKM. V lost 0 bases, J lost 3 bases, and 7 bases stayed unmatched. This CDR3 comprises 17 residues. The CDR3 here is CASSLWRGGRGTDTQYF. Written as DNA, the CDR3 is TGTGCCAGCAGTTTATGGCGGGGGGGGCGGGGGACAGATACGCAGTATTTT.

This sequence joins TRBV7-9 and TRBJ1-1; D gene ambiguous. The CDR3 contains 13 residues. Trimming left V 7 bases short and J 7 bases short, with 16 bases between. Per germline, CDR1 SEHNR and CDR2 FQNEAQ (reference sequence). The CDR3 reads CASTQTGIFEAFF. The CDR3 nucleotides read TGTGCCAGCACCCAAACCGGGATTTTTGAAGCTTTCTTT.

This sequence joins TRBV28 and TRBJ2-7, with no clear D. The CDR3 has 11 residues. From germline, CDR1 is MDHEN and CDR2 SYDVKM. V lost 5 bases, J lost 3 bases, and 5 bases lay in between. CDR3 region: CASSPNYEQYF. Here the CDR3 DNA reads TGTGCCAGCAGTCCCAACTACGAGCAGTACTTC.

The chain recombines TRBV5-1 with TRBJ2-7, with D perhaps given as TRBD1 or TRBD2 (5 bases each). V shed 0 bases and J shed 0 bases, with 10 bases lying between them. The CDR3 contains 15 residues. Germline V gene data show CDR1 as SGHRS and CDR2 as YFSETQ. The CDR3: CASSLVGASSYEQYF. The CDR3 DNA is TGCGCCAGCAGCTTGGTCGGGGCAAGCTCCTACGAGCAGTACTTC.

The chain links TRBV7-8 to TRBJ2-7; D is perhaps TRBD2 (6 bases). Germline V CDR1 and CDR2: SGHVS, FQNEAQ. V lost 1 base and J 3 bases, leaving 13 bases between the germline ends. The CDR3 runs 15 residues. DNA of the CDR3: TGTGCCAGCAGCTTAGGAAGGCGGGGATACTACGAGCAGTACTTC. It translates to CASSLGRRGYYEQYF.

This rearrangement joins TRBV3-1 (or the pseudogene TRBV3-2) to TRBJ2-7; D is ambiguous. Germline CDR1 is LGHDT and CDR2 is YNNKEL (reference sequence). Deletions cut 1 base from V and 0 bases from J, with 4 bases between. This CDR3 is built from 13 residues. The CDR3 coding sequence is TGTGCCAGCAGCCAAGCGACCTCCTACGAGCAGTACTTC. Its translation is CASSQATSYEQYF.